Listed here are 13 T cell receptor beta chains from one sample, sequenced in a study of blood T cell repertoires in COVID-19. The repertoire was sequenced with immunoSEQ multiplex PCR; TCRdb's copy has only in-frame clones and lacks some. The data contain roughly 77,000 clones, about three quarters of them singletons. Sequencing was performed on peripheral blood. The receptors shown here come from a human donor in a cohort sampled during active COVID-19.

This clone was detected only once. V usage is TRBV7-9 and J usage is TRBJ2-7; 10 nucleotides align to TRBD2. Germline V CDR1 and CDR2: SEHNR, FQNEAQ (reference sequence). J was trimmed by 4 bases and V by 3 bases; bases with no gene match: 9. There are 16 residues in the CDR3. The CDR3 sequence: CASSFSSGGDYYEQYF. In DNA form, the CDR3 reads TGTGCCAGCAGCTTTTCTAGCGGGGGTGATTATTACGAGCAGTACTTC.

The chain carries TRBV6-1 and TRBJ2-7; 7 nucleotides match TRBD1. The CDR3 runs 16 residues. Germline CDR1 and CDR2: MNHNS and SASEGT. With V trimmed by 4 bases and J by 0 bases, 9 bases remained unmatched. CDR3 DNA sequence: TGTGCCAGCAGTGCCAGGGGGAAGGGGATCTCCTACGAGCAGTACTTC. It codes for CASSARGKGISYEQYF.

This clone was recorded once. The chain's CDR3 is CASSGTGHSRSTDTQYF. The CDR3 DNA follows: TGTGCCAGCTCCGGGACAGGACATTCACGTAGCACAGATACGCAGTATTTT. The chain employs TRBV21-1 and TRBJ2-3; TRBD1 was called by the table and not checked on the DNA. TRBV21-1 has pseudogene status. The CDR3 is 17 residues long.

The V call is TRBV6-4, the J call TRBJ2-6; TRBD2 matches 8 bases. This CDR3 region has 17 residues. V gave up 6 bases and J gave up 0 bases; unmatched junction bases: 7. Germline lookup yields CDR1 MRHNA and CDR2 SNTAGT. The CDR3 protein is CASSRGGPPSGANVLTF. The CDR3 nucleotides are TGTGCCAGCAGCCGGGGGGGCCCCCCCTCTGGGGCCAACGTCCTGACTTTC.

The V and J genes are TRBV7-8 and TRBJ1-5, with 11 bases matching TRBD1. V lost 5 bases, J lost 10 bases, and 4 bases stayed unmatched. The CDR3 spans 13 residues. Germline CDR1 SGHVS, CDR2 FQNEAQ. CDR3 sequence (DNA): TGTGCCAGCAGCCGGACAGGGGGCGATCCCCAGCATTTT. It specifies CASSRTGGDPQHF.

This clone was observed once. The chain carries TRBV6-2 or TRBV6-3 and TRBJ2-7; 7 positions agree with TRBD1. The junction had 11 bases not matched to a gene; V was cut back by 4 bases and J by 5 bases. The CDR3 runs 15 residues. The V gene's germline CDR1 is MNHEY and CDR2 SVGEGT. CDR3 in DNA: TGTGCCAGCAGTTTATCTCCCAACAGGGGTAACGAGCAGTACTTC. Protein: CASSLSPNRGNEQYF.

This chain uses TRBV11-2 with TRBJ1-1, with D tentatively TRBD1 (5 bases). CDR1 is SGHAT, CDR2 FQNNGV, per germline. V was pared by 6 bases and J by 5 bases, with 16 bases between. The CDR3 extends over 14 amino acids. CDR3 in DNA: TGTGCCAGCAGACGCTCCGGGGGATCTACTGAAGCTTTCTTT. This codes for CASRRSGGSTEAFF.

J is TRBJ2-2 and V is TRBV23-1, with 9 bases matching TRBD1. TRBV23-1 is treated as an ORF (open reading frame) with a function not yet certain. J lost 3 bases, V lost 10 bases, and 6 bases had no gene match. The CDR3 consists of 14 residues. The CDR3 is CAIFGTGHTGELFF. For the CDR3, the DNA is TGCGCCATCTTTGGGACAGGGCACACCGGGGAGCTGTTTTTT.

The gene calls are TRBV24-1 and TRBJ2-5, with D perhaps TRBD2 (6 bases). The CDR3 runs 13 residues. Germline V gene lookup returns CDR1 KGHDR and CDR2 SFDVKD. In nucleotides, the CDR3 is TGTCCCTTCGGAGGGATGCACCAAGAGACCCAGTACTTC. It encodes CPFGGMHQETQYF.

The chain recombines TRBV10-3 with TRBJ2-6; D remains ambiguous. This CDR3 has 16 amino acids. Germline V gene data show CDR1 as ENHRY and CDR2 as SYGVKD. V lost 5 bases and J 0 bases, leaving 11 bases between the germline ends. The CDR3 here is CAISTTANSGANVLTF. CDR3 sequence (DNA): TGTGCCATCAGTACGACTGCAAACTCTGGGGCCAACGTCCTGACTTTC.

This clone was detected only a few times. This chain connects TRBV2 to TRBJ2-5, with D perhaps matching TRBD2 (5 bases). Germline-derived CDR1 and CDR2 are SNHLY and FYNNEI. V lost 3 bases and J lost 4, with 6 bases in between. The CDR3 is 12 amino acids. CDR3 loop: CASSESGETQYF. The CDR3 nucleotides are TGTGCCAGCAGTGAGAGCGGAGAGACCCAGTACTTC.

The chain links TRBV4-3 to TRBJ2-4, with TRBD1 identical over 9 bases. The CDR3 has 15 residues. The V gene end was trimmed by 0 bases and the J gene end by 7 bases; junction bases not matched to a gene: 4. Germline CDR1 reads LGHNA; CDR2 reads YSLEER. Here the CDR3 DNA reads TGCGCCAGCAGCCAAGATACGGGACAGGGCAACATTCAGTACTTC. Translated: CASSQDTGQGNIQYF.

The chain is built from TRBV7-2 and TRBJ1-1; 9 bases match TRBD1. Trimming cost V 5 bases and J 6 bases; bases outside gene matches: 10. The CDR3 contains 15 residues. The germline V gene encodes CDR1 SGHTA and CDR2 FQGNSA. The CDR3 DNA follows: TGTGCCAGCAGCGGAAAGCACAGGGGGCGGGCTGAAGCTTTCTTT. It specifies CASSGKHRGRAEAFF.